This TCR beta chain was identified during a study of cytomegalovirus exposure and HLA in healthy donors. Although they were nominally healthy when sampled, donors likely had unrecorded immune exposures. The PCR employed 60 Vbeta primers together with 13 Jbeta primers. Data came from immunoSEQ multiplex PCR; TCRdb stores just in-frame clones and leaves some out. Altogether about 110,000 clones are present, around 74% being singletons, with the ten largest covering roughly 4.4%. Study conclusions and caveats: One variant, a missense change in DCLRE1C, was linked in a later analysis to TCR beta V- and J-gene trimming. Reports described diagnosis of cytomegalovirus status by the classifier as highly specific and sensitive. The study carried out a later analysis of TCR beta sequences. It associated around 17,000 of them with specific HLA alleles at a false discovery rate of 0.05.

On this clone itself: The antigen is undetermined.

CDR1 and CDR2 from the germline V gene are MNHEY and SVGAGI. V lost 5 bases, J lost 6 bases, and 17 bases lay in between. This CDR3 has 15 amino acids. Sequenced input: PBMCs. The receptor was derived from a man aged 25 to 40 in good health and CMV-seropositive. The chain recombines TRBV6-5 with TRBJ1-5, with D perhaps matching TRBD1 (5 bases). CDR3 nucleotide sequence: TGTGCCAGCAGTCCCGTTAGGGGTGTTGCTCAGCCCCAGCATTTT. This encodes CASSPVRGVAQPQHF.